These 20 T cell receptor beta chains were all obtained from the same sample, sequenced in a study of T cell repertoires in cytomegalovirus infection. MiXCR was run by TCRdb on the reads, yielding one entry per CDR3 protein. The table lists some 440,000 distinct CDR3 sequences, 25% to 40% of them singletons. What was sequenced was PBMCs. These receptors all stem from a human donor in good health (CMV status not recorded). Some clones in this sample may be carry-over from other donors' samples.

V gene TRBV14 combines with J gene TRBJ1-5; a possible D gene is TRBD1 (5 bases). Trimming pared 0 bases from V and 0 bases from J, leaving 18 bases between. Germline V lookup: CDR1 SGHDN, CDR2 FVKESK. The CDR3 spans 19 residues. The chain's CDR3 is CASSQDPRGRVLSNQPQHF. The CDR3 DNA sequence: TGTGCCAGCAGCCAAGACCCTCGAGGCAGGGTTCTTAGCAATCAGCCCCAGCATTTT.

As for this clonotype: This may stem from a read error, because a much larger clone lies one nucleotide away. The V gene is TRBV5-4, the J gene TRBJ2-2, with D possibly being TRBD1 (5 bases). This CDR3 has 15 amino acids. Germline lookup yields CDR1 SGHNT and CDR2 YYREEE (reference sequence). V was trimmed by 0 bases and J by 0 bases, leaving 6 bases between them. CDR3 DNA sequence: TGTGCCAGCAGCTTGGGACAGTCGAACACCGGGGAGCTGTTTTTT. It translates to CASSLGQSNTGELFF.

The V call is TRBV4-1, the J call TRBJ1-6, with no clear D. CDR3 length: 17 residues. V gave up 0 bases and J gave up 10 bases, with 19 bases separating them. Germline V CDR1 and CDR2: MGHRA, YSYEKL. CDR3 coding DNA: TGCGCCAGCAGCCAAGAATTGATAGGAGCCGTTTCGTCACCCCTCCACTTT. It yields the protein CASSQELIGAVSSPLHF.

The chain combines TRBV28 with TRBJ2-6; 7 bases map to TRBD1. V shed 7 bases and J 2 bases; nucleotides not matched to a gene: 5. CDR3 length equals 15 residues. CDR1 MDHEN and CDR2 SYDVKM come from the germline V gene. CDR3 region: CASNIGGTGANVLTF. The CDR3, as DNA: TGTGCCAGCAATATAGGGGGCACTGGGGCCAACGTCCTGACTTTC.

This clonotype was counted only a few times. The V gene is TRBV4-3, the J gene TRBJ2-3, with D possibly matching TRBD2 (6 bases). V was pared by 4 bases and J by 2 bases, with 19 bases between. Germline V gene sequence: CDR1 LGHNA, CDR2 YSLEER. This CDR3 spans 17 amino acids. CDR3 protein: CASSRARGRASTDTQYF. Written as DNA, the CDR3 is TGCGCCAGCAGCCGGGCGCGGGGTCGCGCCTCCACAGATACGCAGTATTTT.

This clonotype appeared once. The chain employs TRBV6-2 or TRBV6-3 and TRBJ2-1, with 11 bases lining up with TRBD2. Germline V lookup: CDR1 MNHEY, CDR2 SVGEGT. CDR3 length: 18 residues. J lost 0 bases, V lost 4 bases, and 8 bases had no gene match. The CDR3 reads CASSSRTSGSSSYNEQFF. CDR3 coding DNA: TGTGCCAGCAGTTCAAGGACTAGCGGGTCGTCCTCCTACAATGAGCAGTTCTTC.

The V call is TRBV12-3 or TRBV12-4, the J call TRBJ1-1; 9 bases line up with TRBD1. The CDR3 sequence is 18 residues long. Losses at the gene ends were 8 bases for V and 1 base for J; bases not matched to a gene: 17. The CDR3 DNA reads as TGTGCCAGCCTAAATCAGTTTGGGACAGGGTCGAGGAACACTGAAGCTTTCTTT. Translating it yields CASLNQFGTGSRNTEAFF.

This chain uses TRBV7-9 with TRBJ2-1; 8 nucleotides match TRBD1. Trimming took 5 bases from V and 6 from J; bases not matched to a gene: 12. The germline CDR1 and CDR2 sequences are SEHNR and FQNEAQ (reference sequence). This CDR3 has 16 residues. DNA for the CDR3: TGTGCCAGCAGCCTGACAGGGGTTAGGTCGGGCAATGAGCAGTTCTTC. Amino acids: CASSLTGVRSGNEQFF.

The CDR3 sequence: CASSEEVSRPNEQFF. Written as DNA, the CDR3 is TGTGCCAGCAGTGAAGAGGTTTCCAGACCTAATGAGCAGTTCTTC. This chain joins TRBV6-1 and TRBJ2-1; no definite D call. Deletions cut 1 base from V and 7 bases from J, with 14 bases between. Germline CDR1 and CDR2: MNHNS and SASEGT. The CDR3 runs 15 residues.

The chain couples TRBV28 to TRBJ2-7; D uncertain. This CDR3 is 14 amino acids long. Germline lookup yields CDR1 MDHEN and CDR2 SYDVKM. V was cut by 7 bases and J by 0 bases, with 13 bases left in between. Here the CDR3 DNA reads TGTGCCAGCAAAAGTGGCAGCAACTCCTACGAGCAGTACTTC. Translation: CASKSGSNSYEQYF.

The CDR3 region is CASSSTGASSFAEAFF. The CDR3 nucleotides read TGTGCCAGCAGTTCGACAGGGGCCTCCTCCTTTGCTGAAGCTTTCTTT. The chain links TRBV12-3 or TRBV12-4 to TRBJ1-1, with 8 bases aligning to TRBD1. The CDR3 runs 16 residues. Losses at the gene ends were 4 bases for V and 6 bases for J; bases not matched to a gene: 13.

This clonotype showed up many times. The chain employs TRBV7-2 and TRBJ2-3; 9 nucleotides match TRBD2. V lost 3 bases to trimming and J lost 7 bases; unmatched junction nucleotides: 5. This CDR3 contains 14 residues. The V gene's germline CDR1 is SGHTA and CDR2 FQGNSA. CDR3 in amino acids: CASSLAGGQNTQYF. The CDR3 DNA reads TGTGCCAGCAGCTTGGCGGGGGGGCAGAATACGCAGTATTTT.

CDR3 bases: TGTGCCAGCAGCGTTGAGGGTCGCCCTGAAGCTTTCTTT. It codes for CASSVEGRPEAFF. This rearrangement joins TRBV9 to TRBJ1-1; D is ambiguous. V lost 2 bases to trimming and J lost 6 bases, with 11 bases between them. The CDR3 consists of 13 residues. From germline, CDR1 is SGDLS and CDR2 YYNGEE. The full variable domain, its missing parts supplied by reference TRBV9 and TRBJ1-1, is DSGVTQTPKHLITATGQRVTLRCSPRSGDLSVYWYQQSLDQGLQFLIQYYNGEERAKGNILERFSAQQFPDLHSELNLSSLELGDSALYFCASSVEGRPEAFFGQGTRLTVV.

V and J are TRBV5-1 and TRBJ1-1; D is perhaps TRBD1 (6 bases). Germline assignment: CDR1 SGHRS and CDR2 YFSETQ. The CDR3 has 19 residues. Trimming took off 4 bases at V and 1 base at J, with 26 bases between the two ends. The CDR3 region is CASSPLGTTHRKKNTEAFF. For the CDR3, the DNA is TGCGCCAGCAGCCCCCTGGGGACAACACACAGGAAAAAGAACACTGAAGCTTTCTTT.

V is TRBV7-9 and J is TRBJ1-4; D is ambiguous. V lost 1 base and J lost 4, with 10 bases in between. The CDR3 totals 15 residues. Germline V gene data show CDR1 as SEHNR and CDR2 as FQNEAQ (reference sequence). The CDR3 region has the DNA TGTGCCAGCAGCTTAGGTTTACAGCTTAATGAAAAACTGTTTTTT. Protein: CASSLGLQLNEKLFF.

The chain employs TRBV5-6 and TRBJ2-2, with D possibly TRBD2 on 5 matching bases. Trimming pared 10 bases from V and 3 bases from J, leaving 10 bases between. Per the germline V gene, CDR1 is SGHDT and CDR2 is YYEEEE. The CDR3 loop spans 12 amino acids. Written as DNA, the CDR3 is TGTGCCTCTGGGCGGGACACCGGGGAGCTGTTTTTT. Protein product: CASGRDTGELFF.

The gene calls are TRBV3-1 and TRBJ2-1; D may be TRBD2 (6 bases). The CDR3 spans 13 residues. V was shortened by 1 base and J by 7 bases, with 8 bases between the two germline ends. The germline V gene encodes CDR1 LGHDT and CDR2 YNNKEL (reference sequence). DNA for the CDR3: TGTGCCAGCAGCCAAGCACGGGGGAATGAGCAGTTCTTC. Its translation: CASSQARGNEQFF.

In this sample, this clonotype turned up a few times. CDR3 coding DNA: TGCAGTGCAACCCATAGCTCCTACGAGCAGTACTTC. Protein product: CSATHSSYEQYF. The V and J genes are TRBV20-1 and TRBJ2-7; D ambiguous. V lost 6 bases, J lost 0 bases, and 9 bases lay in between. Germline V gene data show CDR1 as DFQATT and CDR2 as SNEGSKA (reference sequence). The CDR3 contains 12 residues.

This clonotype was found a few times. This chain uses TRBV12-3 or TRBV12-4 with TRBJ1-2, with 10 nucleotides matching TRBD1. The CDR3 consists of 13 residues. V was clipped by 6 bases and J by 7 bases; unmatched bases: 5. In DNA, the CDR3 is TGTGCCAGCAGCCTAGGGGACAGGGGTGGCTACACCTTC. This encodes CASSLGDRGGYTF.

This clonotype occurred a few times. The chain employs TRBV24-1 and TRBJ1-6; no clear D gene. This CDR3 is built from 14 residues. The germline gives CDR1 KGHDR, CDR2 SFDVKD. Deletions cut 7 bases from V and 1 base from J, with 7 bases between. For the CDR3, the DNA is TGTGCCACCAGCTCCGGGTCCTATAATTCACCCCTCCACTTT. Protein: CATSSGSYNSPLHF.